What follows are 29 T cell receptor beta chains derived from one specimen sequenced in a study of blood T cell repertoires in COVID-19 (dated by TCRdb to about 2020). Receptor amplification or capture employed the immunoSEQ multiplex PCR assay. TCRdb holds this immuneACCESS table with in-frame rearrangements only. Some clones are missing; in checked studies, unresolved V genes explain under half, and the rest has no known cause. This sample lists 150,000 to 200,000 clones; approximately 90% were detected once. Approximately 4.4% of the sample comes from the top ten. The specimen sequenced was peripheral blood. The receptor source for this set is a human donor in a cohort sampled during active COVID-19.

The chain has TRBV5-1 and TRBJ1-2; TRBD1 might be the D (5 bases). Per the germline V gene, CDR1 is SGHRS and CDR2 is YFSETQ. The V end was cut by 2 bases, the J end by 7 bases, with 15 bases between. The length of the CDR3 is 14 residues. The DNA of the CDR3 is TGCGCCAGCAGCTTCGGCAGGGAATCGGGTGGCTACACCTTC. The encoded protein is CASSFGRESGGYTF. Complete variable domain (other parts from reference TRBV5-1 and TRBJ1-2): KAGVTQTPRYLIKTRGQQVTLSCSPISGHRSVSWYQQTPGQGLQFLFEYFSETQRNKGNFPGRFSGRQFSNSRSEMNVSTLELGDSALYLCASSFGRESGGYTFGSGTRLTVV.

The CDR3 reads CASAPPRVGPHEQYF. The CDR3 region has the DNA TGTGCTAGTGCTCCCCCGAGGGTAGGACCCCACGAGCAGTACTTC. This sequence joins TRBV12-5 and TRBJ2-7; a possible D gene is TRBD2 (5 bases). Germline V lookup: CDR1 LGHNT, CDR2 FRNRAP. V was shortened by 7 bases and J by 5 bases, with 21 bases between the two germline ends. The CDR3 runs to 15 residues.

This clone was detected only once. The chain combines TRBV3-1 (or the pseudogene TRBV3-2) with TRBJ2-3; TRBD2 agrees at 11 bases. The CDR3 has 17 amino acids. The J segment lost 2 bases and the V segment lost 2 bases, leaving 6 bases of the junction unmatched. Per the germline V gene, CDR1 is LGHDT and CDR2 is YNNKEL (reference sequence). Written as DNA, the CDR3 is TGTGCCAGCAGCCAAACGACTAGCGGGGCCACCACAGATACGCAGTATTTT. This sequence encodes CASSQTTSGATTDTQYF.

The gene calls are TRBV18 and TRBJ2-5; D not resolved. Between the trimmed V and J ends, which lost 3 bases and 4 bases, there was a span of 9 bases. CDR1 is KGHSH and CDR2 is LQKENI in the germline V gene. The CDR3 has 13 residues. The CDR3 reads CASSPTLLETQYF. The CDR3 DNA is TGTGCCAGCTCACCTACTCTACTAGAGACCCAGTACTTC.

The chain uses TRBV3-1 (or the pseudogene TRBV3-2) and TRBJ2-1; 8 nucleotides agree with TRBD2. The J segment lost 4 bases and the V segment lost 1 base, leaving 0 bases of the junction unmatched. Germline V gene sequence: CDR1 LGHDT, CDR2 YNNKEL (reference sequence). The CDR3 runs 14 residues. DNA of the CDR3: TGTGCCAGCAGCCAAGCGGGGGGGTACAATGAGCAGTTCTTC. Protein sequence: CASSQAGGYNEQFF.

This clone was seen only a few times. The gene calls are TRBV28 and TRBJ2-2; tentative D call: TRBD2 (7 bases). Germline V gives CDR1 MDHEN, CDR2 SYDVKM. The CDR3 extends over 16 amino acids. V lost 7 bases and J lost 0, with 15 bases in between. In DNA, the CDR3 is TGTGCCAGCACGTCCGGGGGGCTAGCGAACACCGGGGAGCTGTTTTTT. This gives the protein CASTSGGLANTGELFF.

This clone turned up a few times. J is TRBJ2-1 and V is TRBV6-5; D is undetermined. The CDR3 covers 13 residues. CDR1 and CDR2 from the germline V gene are MNHEY and SVGAGI. The V end was cut by 4 bases, the J end by 6 bases, with 10 bases between. The DNA of the CDR3 is TGTGCCAGCAGTTCCCACCAGTCCAATGAGCAGTTCTTC. It specifies CASSSHQSNEQFF.

The J gene is TRBJ2-7, the V gene TRBV9, with 11 bases that match TRBD2. Germline CDR1 reads SGDLS; CDR2 reads YYNGEE. This CDR3 region has 18 residues. With 0 bases clipped from V and 0 bases from J, the junction kept 8 bases outside the gene matches. Here the CDR3 reads CASSVGLAGRGGSYEQYF. As DNA, the CDR3 is TGTGCCAGCAGCGTAGGACTAGCGGGACGGGGGGGCTCCTACGAGCAGTACTTC.

Points on this clone: Other nucleotide sequences from this sample produce the same CDR3. The chain recombines TRBV5-1 with TRBJ1-2; the match to TRBD1 covers 7 bases. V was pared by 0 bases and J by 3 bases, with 2 bases of the junction left unmatched. Germline CDR1 reads SGHRS; CDR2 reads YFSETQ. The CDR3 covers 14 residues. The CDR3 DNA reads as TGCGCCAGCAGCTTGGAGGGGGCATACTATGGCTACACCTTC. Translation: CASSLEGAYYGYTF.

This chain links TRBV7-2 with TRBJ2-2; D gene uncertain. V gave up 0 bases and J gave up 0 bases, with 14 bases separating them. Germline V gene data show CDR1 as SGHTA and CDR2 as FQGNSA. CDR3 size: 18 residues. The CDR3 here is CASSLAPIGGANTGELFF. The CDR3 region has the DNA TGTGCCAGCAGCTTAGCGCCGATAGGCGGCGCGAACACCGGGGAGCTGTTTTTT. The full variable domain, its missing parts supplied by reference TRBV7-2 and TRBJ2-2, is GAGVSQSPSNKVTEKGKDVELRCDPISGHTALYWYRQSLGQGLEFLIYFQGNSAPDKSGLPSDRFSAERTGGSVSTLTIQRTQQEDSAVYLCASSLAPIGGANTGELFFGEGSRLTVL.

This sequence joins TRBV30 and TRBJ2-7, with D possibly TRBD2 on 5 matching bases. Trimming removed 0 bases at V and 3 bases at J, with 12 bases between. This CDR3 spans 14 amino acids. The V gene's germline CDR1 is GTSNPN and CDR2 SVGIG (reference sequence). CDR3 residues: CAWSVLREDYEQYF. CDR3 coding DNA: TGTGCCTGGAGTGTGTTGAGGGAAGACTACGAGCAGTACTTC.

This chain links TRBV30 with TRBJ2-5; the match to TRBD2 covers 7 bases. Trimming removed 1 base from V and 6 bases from J; junction bases left unmatched: 8. The CDR3 length is 14 residues. Germline CDR1 reads GTSNPN; CDR2 reads SVGIG (reference sequence). The CDR3 is CAWSEGGFSKTQYF. The CDR3 DNA follows: TGTGCCTGGAGTGAGGGAGGGTTTTCGAAGACCCAGTACTTC.

The J gene is TRBJ2-7, the V gene TRBV2; possible D gene TRBD2, 6 bases. V was pared by 6 bases and J by 3 bases, with 18 bases between. The CDR3 is made up of 15 amino acids. Looked up from germline, CDR1 is SNHLY and CDR2 is FYNNEI. The CDR3 nucleotides are TGTGCCAGCAGGAAGGGCGGGGCCGACTACTACGAGCAGTACTTC. Its translation: CASRKGGADYYEQYF.

This sequence joins TRBV9 and TRBJ2-3; 7 bases line up with TRBD2. This CDR3 has 15 residues. The V and J ends lost 0 bases and 2 bases, in that order; junction bases with no gene match: 3. CDR1 is SGDLS and CDR2 is YYNGEE in the germline V gene. The CDR3 DNA reads TGTGCCAGCAGCGTAGGGCTAGCGGTCACAGATACGCAGTATTTT. This encodes CASSVGLAVTDTQYF.

The rearrangement links TRBV7-2 to TRBJ1-2, with D possibly matching TRBD1 (6 bases). The V end lost 4 bases, the J end lost 7 bases, and 16 bases lay between the germline ends. CDR1 SGHTA and CDR2 FQGNSA come from the germline V gene. This CDR3 is 14 amino acids long. The CDR3 spells CASSYSTGSTGYTF. The CDR3 DNA sequence: TGTGCCAGCAGCTACTCGACAGGTTCGACTGGCTACACCTTC. Supplemented by reference TRBV7-2 and TRBJ1-2, the full variable domain reads GAGVSQSPSNKVTEKGKDVELRCDPISGHTALYWYRQSLGQGLEFLIYFQGNSAPDKSGLPSDRFSAERTGGSVSTLTIQRTQQEDSAVYLCASSYSTGSTGYTFGSGTRLTVV.

This clone has just a few counts. CDR3 bases: TGCAGCGTTTCAACAGGAAATTCACCCCTCCACTTT. Its protein is CSVSTGNSPLHF. This sequence joins TRBV29-1 and TRBJ1-6; TRBD1 might be the D (5 bases). Per the germline V gene, CDR1 is SQVTM and CDR2 is ANQGSEA. CDR3 size: 12 residues. Trimming stripped 5 bases from V and 7 bases from J, with 9 bases between.

This clone showed up just once. This chain links TRBV7-2 with TRBJ2-1; 10 positions agree with TRBD2. Germline CDR1 is SGHTA and CDR2 is FQGNSA. V was clipped by 2 bases and J by 10 bases; unmatched bases: 8. The CDR3 has 15 amino acids. The CDR3 DNA follows: TGTGCCAGCAGCTTAAGGGCTAGCGGGAGTATCGAGCAGTTCTTC. The encoded protein is CASSLRASGSIEQFF.

The rearrangement links TRBV2 to TRBJ1-2, with TRBD1 matching over 10 bases. CDR3 length equals 14 residues. CDR1 and CDR2 from the germline V gene are SNHLY and FYNNEI. V was clipped by 6 bases and J by 1 base; unmatched bases: 2. This CDR3 is CASSGDRGNYGYTF. The CDR3 nucleotides read TGTGCCAGCAGCGGGGACAGGGGTAACTATGGCTACACCTTC.

The chain employs TRBV6-5 and TRBJ1-4; 11 bases map to TRBD1. CDR3 length: 14 amino acids. Trimming cost V 6 bases and J 5 bases; bases outside gene matches: 2. In germline, CDR1 is MNHEY, CDR2 SVGAGI. For the CDR3, the DNA is TGTGCCAGCAGGGACAGGGGGCGGAATGAAAAACTGTTTTTT. Translation gives CASRDRGRNEKLFF.

This chain connects TRBV2 to TRBJ1-1, with 7 nucleotides matching TRBD1. With V trimmed by 9 bases and J by 4 bases, 11 bases remained unmatched. From germline, CDR1 is SNHLY and CDR2 FYNNEI. The CDR3 extends over 14 amino acids. Here the CDR3 reads CARGLTGATTEAFF. The CDR3 coding sequence is TGTGCCAGGGGCCTAACAGGGGCTACCACTGAAGCTTTCTTT.

The chain links TRBV7-9 to TRBJ2-3; a weak D match, TRBD2 (6 bases). Germline CDR1 SEHNR, CDR2 FQNEAQ (reference sequence). V was shortened by 5 bases and J by 0 bases, with 15 bases between the two germline ends. The CDR3 is 16 residues long. The CDR3 loop is CASSTGLSTSTDTQYF. The CDR3 nucleotides read TGTGCCAGCAGCACGGGACTGTCGACTAGCACAGATACGCAGTATTTT.

V usage is TRBV2 and J usage is TRBJ1-6; 7 nucleotides line up with TRBD1. CDR3 length: 15 amino acids. V shed 6 bases, J shed 5 bases, and the junction held 7 bases outside the gene matches. Germline loops: CDR1 SNHLY, CDR2 FYNNEI. The CDR3: CASSRSGTDNSPLHF. As DNA, the CDR3 is TGTGCCAGCAGCCGGTCGGGGACAGATAATTCACCCCTCCACTTT.

The chain joins TRBV5-1 to TRBJ1-5; 7 bases are a match to TRBD1. Germline loops: CDR1 SGHRS, CDR2 YFSETQ. There are 15 residues in the CDR3. V lost 0 bases, J lost 5 bases, and 5 bases stayed unmatched. In DNA form, the CDR3 reads TGCGCCAGCAGCTTGGAGGGGGCTCGTGATCAGCCCCAGCATTTT. Amino acids: CASSLEGARDQPQHF.

This chain joins TRBV7-2 and TRBJ1-5; 7 nucleotides line up with TRBD1. V lost 3 bases to trimming and J lost 5 bases; unmatched junction nucleotides: 4. This CDR3 spans 14 amino acids. CDR1 is SGHTA and CDR2 is FQGNSA in the germline V gene. CDR3 in amino acids: CASSLETGYQPQHF. The CDR3 bases are TGTGCCAGCAGCTTGGAGACAGGGTATCAGCCCCAGCATTTT.

The V call is TRBV28, the J call TRBJ2-1; 10 nucleotides agree with TRBD1. J lost 0 bases, V lost 5 bases, and 16 bases had no gene match. The CDR3 contains 20 residues. Germline lookup yields CDR1 MDHEN and CDR2 SYDVKM. This CDR3 is CASSHGTGVWGGSSYNEQFF. CDR3 DNA sequence: TGTGCCAGCAGTCACGGGACAGGGGTATGGGGAGGAAGCTCCTACAATGAGCAGTTCTTC.

V usage is TRBV7-2 and J usage is TRBJ2-1; TRBD2 agrees at 11 bases. This CDR3 contains 17 residues. Germline V lookup: CDR1 SGHTA, CDR2 FQGNSA. J lost 2 bases, V lost 2 bases, and 5 bases had no gene match. For the CDR3, the DNA is TGTGCCAGCAGCTTATGGTCTAGCGGGAGGCCCTACAATGAGCAGTTCTTC. The encoded protein is CASSLWSSGRPYNEQFF. Together with reference TRBV7-2 and TRBJ2-1, the CDR3 gives the full variable domain: GAGVSQSPSNKVTEKGKDVELRCDPISGHTALYWYRQSLGQGLEFLIYFQGNSAPDKSGLPSDRFSAERTGGSVSTLTIQRTQQEDSAVYLCASSLWSSGRPYNEQFFGPGTRLTVL.

This clone came up once. This sequence joins TRBV6-5 and TRBJ1-2; D call uncertain. V lost 0 bases, J lost 0 bases, and 11 bases lay in between. The CDR3 totals 16 residues. Per the germline V gene, CDR1 is MNHEY and CDR2 is SVGAGI. The CDR3 protein is CASSYSPGRTNYGYTF. DNA of the CDR3: TGTGCCAGCAGTTACTCCCCGGGGAGAACTAACTATGGCTACACCTTC.

J is TRBJ2-5 and V is TRBV11-2; D is uncertain. There are 13 residues in the CDR3. Per the germline V gene, CDR1 is SGHAT and CDR2 is FQNNGV. Trimming stripped 1 base from V and 5 bases from J, with 8 bases between. CDR3 amino acids: CASSLVTQETQYF. DNA of the CDR3: TGTGCCAGCAGCTTAGTCACCCAGGAGACCCAGTACTTC.

This chain joins TRBV7-2 and TRBJ1-4, with D perhaps TRBD1 (6 bases). The V gene lost 5 bases and the J gene lost 7 bases, with 17 bases spanning the gap. The CDR3 spans 15 residues. Germline CDR1 SGHTA, CDR2 FQGNSA. In DNA form, the CDR3 reads TGTGCCAGCAGCCCCGGGGGGGGGCTTCCTGAAAAACTGTTTTTT. This encodes CASSPGGGLPEKLFF.